The T cell receptor beta chain under discussion was sequenced for a study of T-cell memory formation after mild COVID-19. Study details: Across donors, TCR clusters were largely donor specific. Findings of the study overall: Contracting CD4+ clones sat mainly in CM and EM; CD8+ in EMRA.

With regard to this clonotype: Its antigen is not known.

Each CDR3 protein is one row after TCRdb ran MiXCR on the 5' RACE reads. The repertoire holds approximately 350,000 distinct CDR3 sequences, with over 13% as singletons. The sequenced material came from PBMCs or a T cell subset sorted from them (not recorded which). The TCR was taken from a man between 18 and 29 years old who had mild COVID-19 (a few samples of this study predate the infection). Cell type and time point are not known.

In nucleotides, the CDR3 is TGTGCCAGCAGCCACCTCACTAGCGGGGATCGCACAGATACGCAGTATTTT. This gives the protein CASSHLTSGDRTDTQYF. This rearrangement joins TRBV4-2 to TRBJ2-3, with 10 bases identical to TRBD2. Trimming at V came to 3 bases and at J to 1 base, leaving 7 bases not matched to a gene. This CDR3 has 17 residues. The germline CDR1 and CDR2 sequences are LGHNA and YNFKEQ.